This T cell receptor (beta chain) was captured by sequencing in a study of T-cell reconstitution after alpha-beta-depleted transplantation in children. Germline CDR1 reads KGHDR; CDR2 reads SFDVKD. The V end lost 4 bases, the J end lost 3 bases, and 17 bases lay between the germline ends. The CDR3 is 17 amino acids. The authors prepared the TCRbeta library with unique molecular identifiers. TCRdb re-analysed the PCR reads in MiXCR, keeping a single row per CDR3 protein. Among more than 400,000 distinct CDR3 sequences, around two fifths were seen once, and the ten largest hold 27%. The source is a girl aged 2-10 years with aplastic anemia, due to receive a stem cell transplant. Sample: PBMCs, taken before TCRalphabeta/CD19-depleted stem cell transplant. The V and J genes are TRBV24-1 and TRBJ2-2; D tentatively reads TRBD1 or TRBD2 (5 bases each). The CDR3 DNA reads as TGTGCCACCAGTGACGCGTCAGGGAGCCGGGACACCGGGGAGCTGTTTTTT. It encodes CATSDASGSRDTGELFF.